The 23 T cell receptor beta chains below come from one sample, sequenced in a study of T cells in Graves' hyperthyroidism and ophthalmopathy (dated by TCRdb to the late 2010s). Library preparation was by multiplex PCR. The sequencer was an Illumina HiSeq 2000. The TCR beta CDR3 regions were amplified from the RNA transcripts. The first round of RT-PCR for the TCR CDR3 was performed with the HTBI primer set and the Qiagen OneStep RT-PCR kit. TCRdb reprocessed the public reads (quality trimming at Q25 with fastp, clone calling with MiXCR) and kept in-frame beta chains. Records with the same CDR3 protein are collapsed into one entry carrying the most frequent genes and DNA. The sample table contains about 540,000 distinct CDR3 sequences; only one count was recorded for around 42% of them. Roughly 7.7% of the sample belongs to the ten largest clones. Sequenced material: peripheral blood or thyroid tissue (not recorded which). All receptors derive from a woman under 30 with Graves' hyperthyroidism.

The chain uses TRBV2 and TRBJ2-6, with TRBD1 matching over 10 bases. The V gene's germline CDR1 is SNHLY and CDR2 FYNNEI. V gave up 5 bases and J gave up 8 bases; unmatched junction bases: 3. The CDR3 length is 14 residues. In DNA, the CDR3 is TGTGCCAGCAGTCCGGGACAGGGGTCCAACGTCCTGACTTTC. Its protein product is CASSPGQGSNVLTF.

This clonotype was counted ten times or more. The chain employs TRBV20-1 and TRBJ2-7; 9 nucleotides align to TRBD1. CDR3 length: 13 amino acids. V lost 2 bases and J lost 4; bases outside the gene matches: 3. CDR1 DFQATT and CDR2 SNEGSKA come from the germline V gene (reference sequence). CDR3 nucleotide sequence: TGCAGTGCTAGAACCGGGACAGGGTACGAGCAGTACTTC. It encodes CSARTGTGYEQYF.

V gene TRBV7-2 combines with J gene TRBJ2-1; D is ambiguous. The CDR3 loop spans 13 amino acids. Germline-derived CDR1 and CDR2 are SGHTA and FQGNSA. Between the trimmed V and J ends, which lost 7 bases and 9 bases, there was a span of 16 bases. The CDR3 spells CASTIALRAEQFF. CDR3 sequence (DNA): TGTGCCAGCACCATCGCCCTAAGGGCTGAGCAGTTCTTC.

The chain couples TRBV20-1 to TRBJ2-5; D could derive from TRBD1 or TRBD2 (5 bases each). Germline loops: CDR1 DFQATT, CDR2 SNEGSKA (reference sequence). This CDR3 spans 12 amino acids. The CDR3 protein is CSPGHTKETQYF. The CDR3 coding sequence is TGCAGCCCGGGGCACACCAAAGAGACCCAGTACTTC.

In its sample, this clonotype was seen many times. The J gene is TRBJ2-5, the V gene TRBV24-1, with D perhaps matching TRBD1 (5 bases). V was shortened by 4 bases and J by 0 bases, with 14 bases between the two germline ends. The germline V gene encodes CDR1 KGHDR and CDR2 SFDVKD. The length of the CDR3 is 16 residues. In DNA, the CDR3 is TGTGCCACCAGTGACCCTACTCAAGGGGACCAAGAGACCCAGTACTTC. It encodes CATSDPTQGDQETQYF.

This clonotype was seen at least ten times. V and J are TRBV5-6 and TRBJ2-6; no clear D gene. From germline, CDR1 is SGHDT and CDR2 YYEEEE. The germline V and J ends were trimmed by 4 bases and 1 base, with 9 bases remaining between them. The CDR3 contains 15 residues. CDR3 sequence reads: CASSPPASGANVLTF. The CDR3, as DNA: TGTGCCAGCAGCCCTCCGGCGTCTGGGGCCAACGTCCTGACTTTC.

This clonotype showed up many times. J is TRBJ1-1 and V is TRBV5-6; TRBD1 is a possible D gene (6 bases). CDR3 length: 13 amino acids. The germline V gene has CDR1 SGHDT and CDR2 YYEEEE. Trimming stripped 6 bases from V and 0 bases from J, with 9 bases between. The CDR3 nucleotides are TGTGCCAGCACCCGACAGGTGAACACTGAAGCTTTCTTT. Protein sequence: CASTRQVNTEAFF.

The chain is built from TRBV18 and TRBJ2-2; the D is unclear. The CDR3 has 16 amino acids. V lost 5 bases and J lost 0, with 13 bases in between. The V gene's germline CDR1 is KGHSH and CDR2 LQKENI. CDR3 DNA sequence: TGTGCCAGCTCAACCTGGCCGACCACGAACACCGGGGAGCTGTTTTTT. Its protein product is CASSTWPTTNTGELFF. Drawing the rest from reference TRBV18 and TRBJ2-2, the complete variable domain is NAGVMQNPRHLVRRRGQEARLRCSPMKGHSHVYWYRQLPEEGLKFMVYLQKENIIDESGMPKERFSAEFPKEGPSILRIQQVVRGDSAAYFCASSTWPTTNTGELFFGEGSRLTVL.

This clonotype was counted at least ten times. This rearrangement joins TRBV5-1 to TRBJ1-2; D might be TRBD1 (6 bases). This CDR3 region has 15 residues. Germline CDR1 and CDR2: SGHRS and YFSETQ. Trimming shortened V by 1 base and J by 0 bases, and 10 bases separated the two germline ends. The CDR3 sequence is CASSLPGEANYGYTF. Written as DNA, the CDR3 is TGCGCCAGCAGCTTGCCAGGGGAAGCTAACTATGGCTACACCTTC.

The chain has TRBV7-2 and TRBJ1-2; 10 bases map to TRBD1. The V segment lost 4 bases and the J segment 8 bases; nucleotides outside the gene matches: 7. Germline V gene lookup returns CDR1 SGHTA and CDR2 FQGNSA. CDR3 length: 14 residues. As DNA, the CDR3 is TGTGCCAGCAGCTCGGGACAGGGGATCGAGGGCTACACCTTC. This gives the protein CASSSGQGIEGYTF.

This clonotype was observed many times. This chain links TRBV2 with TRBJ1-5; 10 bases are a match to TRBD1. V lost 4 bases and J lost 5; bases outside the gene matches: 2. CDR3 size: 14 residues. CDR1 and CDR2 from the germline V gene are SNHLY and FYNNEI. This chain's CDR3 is CASSVDRGYQPQHF. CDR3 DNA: TGTGCCAGCAGTGTGGACAGGGGGTATCAGCCCCAGCATTTT.

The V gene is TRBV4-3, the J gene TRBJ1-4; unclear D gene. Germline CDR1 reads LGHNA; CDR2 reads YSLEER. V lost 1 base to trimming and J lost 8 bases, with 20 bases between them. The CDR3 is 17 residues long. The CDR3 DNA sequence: TGCGCCAGCAGCCAAGTCACAACTCAGGCGGCGGGGGAAAAACTGTTTTTT. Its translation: CASSQVTTQAAGEKLFF.

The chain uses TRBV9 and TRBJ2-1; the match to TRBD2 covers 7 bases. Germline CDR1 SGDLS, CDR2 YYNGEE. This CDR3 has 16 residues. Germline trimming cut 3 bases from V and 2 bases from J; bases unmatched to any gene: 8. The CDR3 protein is CASSAMEGLPYNEQFF. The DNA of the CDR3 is TGTGCCAGCAGCGCCATGGAGGGACTACCCTACAATGAGCAGTTCTTC.

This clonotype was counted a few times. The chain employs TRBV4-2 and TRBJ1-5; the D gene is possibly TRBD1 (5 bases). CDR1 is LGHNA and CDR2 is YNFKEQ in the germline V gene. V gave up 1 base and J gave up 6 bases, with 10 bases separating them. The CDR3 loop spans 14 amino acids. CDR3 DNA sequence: TGTGCCAGCAGCCAAGGGGGGGGGGGTCAGCCCCAGCATTTT. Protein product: CASSQGGGGQPQHF.

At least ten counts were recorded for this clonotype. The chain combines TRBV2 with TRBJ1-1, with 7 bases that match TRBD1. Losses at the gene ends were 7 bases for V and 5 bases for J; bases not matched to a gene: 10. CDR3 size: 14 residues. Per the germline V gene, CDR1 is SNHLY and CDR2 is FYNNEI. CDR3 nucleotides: TGTGCCAGCATCCGGCGGACAGGCGGAACTGAAGCTTTCTTT. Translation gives CASIRRTGGTEAFF. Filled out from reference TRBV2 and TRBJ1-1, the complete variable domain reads EPEVTQTPSHQVTQMGQEVILRCVPISNHLYFYWYRQILGQKVEFLVSFYNNEISEKSEIFDDQFSVERPDGSNFTLKIRSTKLEDSAMYFCASIRRTGGTEAFFGQGTRLTVV.

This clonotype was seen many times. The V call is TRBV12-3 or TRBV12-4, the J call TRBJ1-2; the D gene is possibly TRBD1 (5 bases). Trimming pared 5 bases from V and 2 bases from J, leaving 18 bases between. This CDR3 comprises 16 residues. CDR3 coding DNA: TGTGCCAGCAGTCGACGCCGGGACCGATTAAACTATGGCTACACCTTC. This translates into CASSRRRDRLNYGYTF.

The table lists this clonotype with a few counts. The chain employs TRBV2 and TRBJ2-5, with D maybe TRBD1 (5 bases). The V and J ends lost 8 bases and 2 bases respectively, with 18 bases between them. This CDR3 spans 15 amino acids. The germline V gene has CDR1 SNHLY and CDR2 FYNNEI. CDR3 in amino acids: CASSPKGRQQETQYF. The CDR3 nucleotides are TGTGCCAGCTCACCAAAGGGGCGCCAACAAGAGACCCAGTACTTC.

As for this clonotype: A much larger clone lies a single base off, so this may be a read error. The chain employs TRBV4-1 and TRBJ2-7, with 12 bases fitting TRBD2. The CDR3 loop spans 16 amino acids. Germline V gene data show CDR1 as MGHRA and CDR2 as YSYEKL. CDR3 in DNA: TGTGCCAGCAGCCCCTGGACTAGCGGGGCTTCCTACGAGCAGTACGTC. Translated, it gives CASSPWTSGASYEQYV.

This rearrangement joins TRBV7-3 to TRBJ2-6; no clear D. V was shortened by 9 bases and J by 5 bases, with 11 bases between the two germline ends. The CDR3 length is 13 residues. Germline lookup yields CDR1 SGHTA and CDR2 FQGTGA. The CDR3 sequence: CASRPLRANVLTF. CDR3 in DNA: TGTGCCAGTAGACCCCTCAGGGCCAACGTCCTGACTTTC. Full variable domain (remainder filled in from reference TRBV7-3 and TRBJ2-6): GAGVSQTPSNKVTEKGKYVELRCDPISGHTALYWYRQSLGQGPEFLIYFQGTGAADDSGLPNDRFFAVRPEGSVSTLKIQRTERGDSAVYLCASRPLRANVLTFGAGSRLTVL.

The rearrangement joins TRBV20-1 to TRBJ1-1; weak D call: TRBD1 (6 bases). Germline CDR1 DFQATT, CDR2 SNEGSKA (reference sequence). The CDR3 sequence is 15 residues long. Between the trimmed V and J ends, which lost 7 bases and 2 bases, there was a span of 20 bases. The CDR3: CSGGLAGQLNTEAFF. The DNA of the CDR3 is TGCAGTGGGGGACTAGCGGGACAACTAAACACTGAAGCTTTCTTT.

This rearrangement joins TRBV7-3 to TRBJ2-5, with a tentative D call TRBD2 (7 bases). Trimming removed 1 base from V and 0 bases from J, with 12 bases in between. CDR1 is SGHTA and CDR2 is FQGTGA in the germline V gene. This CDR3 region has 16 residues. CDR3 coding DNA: TGTGCCAGCAGCTTAATCGGCGGGGGCCACCAAGAGACCCAGTACTTC. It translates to CASSLIGGGHQETQYF.

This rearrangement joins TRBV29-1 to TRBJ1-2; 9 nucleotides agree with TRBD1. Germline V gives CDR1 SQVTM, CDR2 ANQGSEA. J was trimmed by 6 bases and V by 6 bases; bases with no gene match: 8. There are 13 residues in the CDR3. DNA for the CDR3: TGCAGCGTGGGACAGGGTTATTCGCATGGCTACACCTTC. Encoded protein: CSVGQGYSHGYTF.

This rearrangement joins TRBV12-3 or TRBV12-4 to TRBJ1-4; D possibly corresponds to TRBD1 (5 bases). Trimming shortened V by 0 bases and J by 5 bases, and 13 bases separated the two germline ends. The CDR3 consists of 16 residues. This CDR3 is CASSLASGDVNEKLFF. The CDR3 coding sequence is TGTGCCAGCAGTTTAGCGAGCGGGGACGTGAATGAAAAACTGTTTTTT.